These T cell receptor beta chains were read from a single sample in a study of CD8+CD57+ T cells in acquired aplastic anemia. Each CDR3 protein is one row after TCRdb ran MiXCR on the reads. The data show 250,000 to 350,000 distinct CDR3 sequences, around 60% seen once. Sequenced sample: sorted CD4+, CD8+, or CD8+CD57+ T cells (not recorded which) from PBMCs. The receptors stem from a human donor with severe aplastic anemia or a healthy control (not recorded which). Both conserved end residues are part of each CDR3. A D gene is named only where the DNA matches it firmly. The size entry is marked missing in some rows and otherwise reads once, few, many or a size class.

CDR3 protein: CASSPMGSGRDYDEQFF
CDR3 DNA: TGTGCCAGCAGTCCTATGGGGAGCGGGAGGGATTACGATGAGCAGTTCTTC
D gene: TRBD2
clone size: NA
V gene: TRBV7-3
J gene: TRBJ2-1

CDR3 protein: CSARPQTEAFF
CDR3 DNA: TGCAGTGCTAGACCCCAGACTGAAGCTTTCTTT
D gene: NA
clone size: NA
V gene: TRBV20-1
J gene: TRBJ1-1

CDR3 protein: CATSDSRDDTEAFF
CDR3 DNA: TGTGCCACCAGTGATTCTCGGGACGACACTGAAGCTTTCTTT
D gene: NA
clone size: NA
V gene: TRBV24-1
J gene: TRBJ1-1

CDR3 protein: CTSSYLGQGYGYTF
CDR3 DNA: TGTACCAGCAGTTACCTCGGACAGGGGTATGGCTACACCTTC
D gene: TRBD1
clone size: once
V gene: TRBV10-3
J gene: TRBJ1-2

CDR3 protein: CATSDNHKETQYF
CDR3 DNA: TGTGCCACCAGTGATAATCACAAAGAGACCCAGTACTTC
D gene: NA
clone size: NA
V gene: TRBV24-1
J gene: TRBJ2-5

CDR3 protein: CASSGGTSGVNNEQFF
CDR3 DNA: TGTGCCAGCAGCGGGGGGACTAGCGGGGTTAACAATGAGCAGTTCTTC
D gene: TRBD2
clone size: NA
V gene: TRBV2
J gene: TRBJ2-1

CDR3 protein: CASSLAEVWNTEAFF
CDR3 DNA: TGTGCCAGCAGCTTAGCGGAGGTGTGGAACACTGAAGCTTTCTTT
D gene: NA
clone size: NA
V gene: TRBV7-8
J gene: TRBJ1-1

CDR3 protein: CASSPEPGTGVNSPLHF
CDR3 DNA: TGCGCCAGCAGCCCGGAACCCGGGACAGGGGTGAATTCACCCCTCCACTTT
D gene: TRBD1
clone size: NA
V gene: TRBV5-1
J gene: TRBJ1-6

CDR3 protein: CASSTGAELGYTF
CDR3 DNA: TGTGCCAGCAGCACAGGGGCTGAATTAGGCTACACCTTC
D gene: TRBD1
clone size: few
V gene: TRBV12-3/TRBV12-4
J gene: TRBJ1-2

CDR3 protein: CATSGSSTGTGSSEQYF
CDR3 DNA: TGTGCCACCAGTGGCAGCTCCACCGGGACAGGGTCAAGCGAGCAGTACTTC
D gene: TRBD1
clone size: NA
V gene: TRBV24-1
J gene: TRBJ2-7

CDR3 protein: CTSSMGGFNGELFF
CDR3 DNA: TGTACCAGTAGTATGGGGGGTTTTAACGGGGAGCTGTTTTTT
D gene: NA
clone size: NA
V gene: TRBV19
J gene: TRBJ2-2

CDR3 protein: CASSAADTGGEQYF
CDR3 DNA: TGTGCCAGCAGCGCGGCCGATACAGGGGGCGAGCAGTACTTC
D gene: TRBD1
clone size: NA
V gene: TRBV9
J gene: TRBJ2-7

CDR3 protein: CASGKDTQYF
CDR3 DNA: TGTGCCAGCGGGAAGGATACGCAGTATTTT
D gene: NA
clone size: few
V gene: TRBV2
J gene: TRBJ2-3

CDR3 protein: CASSYRQGADGYTF
CDR3 DNA: TGTGCCAGCAGCTACAGACAGGGGGCTGATGGCTACACCTTC
D gene: TRBD1
clone size: NA
V gene: TRBV11-3
J gene: TRBJ1-2

CDR3 protein: CATSDLTVSTDTQCF
CDR3 DNA: TGTGCCACCAGTGATTTGACAGTAAGCACAGATACGCAGTGTTTT
D gene: NA
clone size: NA
V gene: TRBV24-1
J gene: TRBJ2-3

CDR3 protein: CSVESRAGGQPRLQTQYF
CDR3 DNA: TGCAGCGTCGAATCCAGGGCAGGGGGACAACCAAGACTCCAGACCCAGTACTTC
D gene: TRBD1
clone size: NA
V gene: TRBV29-1
J gene: TRBJ2-5

CDR3 protein: CASSLQGTSGGVSDTQYF
CDR3 DNA: TGTGCCAGCAGCCTCCAAGGTACTAGCGGGGGAGTATCAGATACGCAGTATTTT
D gene: TRBD2
clone size: many
V gene: TRBV11-3
J gene: TRBJ2-3

CDR3 protein: CASSSTPTDTQYF
CDR3 DNA: TGTGCCAGCAGCTCTACACCCACAGATACGCAGTATTTT
D gene: NA
clone size: NA
V gene: TRBV7-9
J gene: TRBJ2-3

CDR3 protein: CATSKGWNQPQHF
CDR3 DNA: TGTGCCACCAGTAAAGGGTGGAATCAGCCCCAGCATTTT
D gene: NA
clone size: NA
V gene: TRBV24-1
J gene: TRBJ1-5

CDR3 protein: CSAGRDRAYEQYF
CDR3 DNA: TGCAGTGCTGGCCGGGACAGGGCCTACGAGCAGTACTTC
D gene: TRBD1
clone size: NA
V gene: TRBV20-1
J gene: TRBJ2-7

CDR3 protein: CASQGGLRTGELFF
CDR3 DNA: TGTGCCAGCCAGGGGGGACTCCGCACCGGGGAGCTGTTTTTT
D gene: NA
clone size: NA
V gene: TRBV7-2
J gene: TRBJ2-2

CDR3 protein: CAISKFGLAGAETYEQYF
CDR3 DNA: TGTGCCATCAGTAAGTTTGGGCTAGCGGGGGCCGAAACCTACGAGCAGTACTTC
D gene: TRBD2
clone size: few
V gene: TRBV10-3
J gene: TRBJ2-7

CDR3 protein: CSARDHVAGGSITFF
CDR3 DNA: NA
D gene: NA
clone size: NA
V gene: TRBV20-1
J gene: TRBJ1-1

CDR3 protein: CASRSSNTEAIF
CDR3 DNA: TGTGCCAGCAGGTCCTCGAACACTGAAGCTATCTTT
D gene: NA
clone size: NA
V gene: TRBV7-9
J gene: TRBJ1-1

CDR3 protein: CASSVEGRGNSPLHF
CDR3 DNA: TGTGCCAGCAGCGTAGAAGGCAGGGGTAATTCACCCCTCCACTTT
D gene: NA
clone size: NA
V gene: TRBV9
J gene: TRBJ1-6

CDR3 protein: CASSMSRQDYSNQPQHF
CDR3 DNA: TGTGCCAGTAGTATGTCCCGACAGGACTATAGCAATCAGCCCCAGCATTTT
D gene: NA
clone size: many
V gene: TRBV19
J gene: TRBJ1-5

CDR3 protein: CASLKTGNTEAFF
CDR3 DNA: TGTGCCAGCCTAAAGACAGGGAACACTGAAGCTTTCTTT
D gene: NA
clone size: NA
V gene: TRBV2
J gene: TRBJ1-1